Following are 22 T cell receptor beta chains from one sample sequenced in a study of high-grade serous ovarian cancer treatment subgroups. TCRdb's copy holds only in-frame clones and misses some; the assay was immunoSEQ multiplex PCR. The data contain about 5,000 clones, 75% to 80% of them singletons. Tumor tissue was taken before any definitive surgery or chemotherapy was given. The sample taken for sequencing was tumor tissue. The receptors stem from a human donor with high-grade serous ovarian cancer.

The chain is built from TRBV5-6 and TRBJ2-7, with 8 bases that match TRBD1. Germline V CDR1 and CDR2: SGHDT, YYEEEE. V trimming: 0 bases; J trimming: 2 bases; junction bases outside the gene matches: 4. The CDR3 totals 15 residues. Here the CDR3 DNA reads TGTGCCAGCAGCTTGGTAGGACAGGGTACCTACGAGCAGTACTTC. Translating gives CASSLVGQGTYEQYF.

This clone was recorded once. The chain recombines TRBV6-5 with TRBJ2-5, with TRBD2 matching 7 bases. The CDR3 is 14 amino acids. CDR1 is MNHEY, CDR2 SVGAGI, per germline. Unmatched junction bases numbered 8, after V lost 5 bases and J lost 5 bases. CDR3 bases: TGTGCCAGCAGTCGCCTGGGGGGGGAGGAGACCCAGTACTTC. Its protein is CASSRLGGEETQYF.

The V call is TRBV19, the J call TRBJ2-1; tentatively, D is TRBD2 (7 bases). V lost 11 bases, J lost 0 bases, and 17 bases lay in between. Per germline, CDR1 LNHDA and CDR2 SQIVND (reference sequence). CDR3 length: 15 residues. The CDR3 loop is CAVEGGGSSYNEQFF. DNA of the CDR3: TGTGCCGTAGAAGGGGGAGGGAGCTCCTACAATGAGCAGTTCTTC.

The rearrangement joins TRBV7-9 to TRBJ2-7, with D perhaps TRBD2 (5 bases). Germline V gene lookup returns CDR1 SEHNR and CDR2 FQNEAQ (reference sequence). The CDR3 length is 12 residues. Trimming took off 0 bases at V and 6 bases at J, with 6 bases between the two ends. CDR3: CASSLAGGEQYF. CDR3 bases: TGTGCCAGCAGCTTAGCAGGAGGCGAGCAGTACTTC.

This clone appeared a few times. This sequence joins TRBV30 and TRBJ2-2, with TRBD2 as a possible D gene (7 bases). The CDR3 totals 13 residues. Between the trimmed V and J ends, which lost 3 bases and 6 bases, there was a span of 11 bases. Germline V gene data show CDR1 as GTSNPN and CDR2 as SVGIG (reference sequence). The CDR3 is CAWREGGAGELFF. CDR3 nucleotide sequence: TGTGCCTGGAGAGAAGGGGGGGCCGGGGAGCTGTTTTTT.

The V gene is TRBV10-2, the J gene TRBJ2-1; TRBD2 aligns across 11 bases. Germline CDR1 WSHSY, CDR2 SAAADI. Losses at the gene ends were 2 bases for V and 8 bases for J; bases not matched to a gene: 8. The CDR3 runs to 16 residues. In nucleotides, the CDR3 is TGCGCCAGCAGTGAGAGTGTGCTAGCGGGAGGCGATGAGCAGTTCTTC. Encoded protein: CASSESVLAGGDEQFF.

The chain carries TRBV5-1 and TRBJ2-1; D unresolved. With 4 bases removed from V and 8 bases from J, the gap between germline ends came to 10 bases. Germline lookup yields CDR1 SGHRS and CDR2 YFSETQ. This CDR3 region has 12 residues. CDR3 sequence: CASSPDWDEQFF. Written as DNA, the CDR3 is TGCGCCAGCAGCCCCGACTGGGATGAGCAGTTCTTC.

The V gene is TRBV7-6, the J gene TRBJ2-6, with TRBD2 as a possible D gene (6 bases). The germline CDR1 and CDR2 sequences are SGHVS and FNYEAQ. The ends were cut back, 5 bases at V and 0 bases at J, with 17 bases in the middle. The CDR3 extends over 18 amino acids. This CDR3 is CASSPESAGISGANVLTF. The CDR3 coding sequence is TGTGCCAGCAGCCCCGAGTCCGCGGGGATCTCTGGGGCCAACGTCCTGACTTTC.

The V gene is TRBV27, the J gene TRBJ2-1; TRBD2 is a possible D gene (6 bases). Germline assignment: CDR1 MNHEY and CDR2 SMNVEV (reference sequence). This CDR3 has 16 residues. With 4 bases removed from V and 0 bases from J, the gap between germline ends came to 13 bases. The CDR3 spells CASSSLGGSSYNEQFF. The CDR3 bases are TGTGCCAGCAGTTCGCTAGGAGGGAGCTCCTACAATGAGCAGTTCTTC.

This clone was seen just once. The chain links TRBV10-3 to TRBJ2-7; 14 bases are a match to TRBD2. Germline V gene lookup returns CDR1 ENHRY and CDR2 SYGVKD. This CDR3 has 14 amino acids. Germline trimming cut 4 bases from V and 7 bases from J; bases unmatched to any gene: 3. CDR3 sequence reads: CAISGGLAGEEQYF. The CDR3 DNA follows: TGTGCCATCAGTGGGGGACTAGCGGGGGAGGAGCAGTACTTC.

This chain links TRBV30 with TRBJ2-1; 16 bases align to TRBD2. CDR3 length equals 16 residues. J gave up 8 bases and V 2 bases, and 6 bases lay outside the gene matches. Looked up from germline, CDR1 is GTSNPN and CDR2 is SVGIG (reference sequence). The CDR3 nucleotides are TGTGCCTGGAGTCGAAGGGGACTAGCGGGGGGGCATGAGCAGTTCTTC. Translation gives CAWSRRGLAGGHEQFF.

The V and J genes are TRBV7-2 and TRBJ2-5; 7 bases are a match to TRBD1. The CDR3 runs 15 residues. With V trimmed by 7 bases and J by 2 bases, 10 bases remained unmatched. The germline V gene encodes CDR1 SGHTA and CDR2 FQGNSA. CDR3 coding DNA: TGTGCCAGCACCCGGACAGGTCCTTTACAAGAGACCCAGTACTTC. Amino acids: CASTRTGPLQETQYF.

The chain combines TRBV2 with TRBJ2-3, with D unclear. Per the germline V gene, CDR1 is SNHLY and CDR2 is FYNNEI. The germline V and J ends were trimmed by 8 bases and 4 bases, with 16 bases remaining between them. The CDR3 runs to 14 residues. For the CDR3, the DNA is TGTGCCAGCCGACCCCCCGCCCCTTCAGATACGCAGTATTTT. Its protein is CASRPPAPSDTQYF.

The chain carries TRBV5-5 and TRBJ2-7; D tentatively fits TRBD1 or TRBD2 (6 bases each). The CDR3 length is 16 residues. V lost 3 bases to trimming and J lost 1 base, with 17 bases between them. Per the germline V gene, CDR1 is SGHKS and CDR2 is YYEKEE (reference sequence). The DNA of the CDR3 is TGTGCCAGCAGCTCCCTTGGAAGGGGGGTATCCTACGAGCAGTACTTC. Its protein is CASSSLGRGVSYEQYF.

CDR3 residues: CASSLGNRAEAFF. The CDR3 DNA follows: TGTGCCAGTAGTTTAGGTAACAGAGCTGAAGCTTTCTTT. The chain couples TRBV19 to TRBJ1-1; D is unclear. V lost 5 bases to trimming and J lost 6 bases, with 13 bases between them. Germline V gene data show CDR1 as LNHDA and CDR2 as SQIVND (reference sequence). The CDR3 loop spans 13 amino acids.

The chain couples TRBV4-1 to TRBJ2-7; 9 nucleotides align to TRBD1. J was trimmed by 2 bases and V by 3 bases; bases with no gene match: 5. The CDR3 has 15 residues. The germline CDR1 and CDR2 sequences are MGHRA and YSYEKL. The CDR3 nucleotides read TGCGCCAGCAGCCAGCAACAGGGGGCTGCCTACGAGCAGTACTTC. Protein product: CASSQQQGAAYEQYF.

The chain carries TRBV11-2 and TRBJ1-4, with a possible D match to TRBD1 (5 bases). The germline V and J ends were trimmed by 2 bases and 4 bases, with 8 bases remaining between them. Germline lookup yields CDR1 SGHAT and CDR2 FQNNGV. This CDR3 is built from 14 residues. The CDR3 loop is CASSLWGYNEKLFF. CDR3 sequence (DNA): TGTGCCAGCAGCTTATGGGGGTATAATGAAAAACTGTTTTTT.

This clone was found once. The gene calls are TRBV7-9 and TRBJ2-1; TRBD2 agrees at 9 bases. The germline V gene encodes CDR1 SEHNR and CDR2 FQNEAQ (reference sequence). The CDR3 is 15 residues long. V dropped 5 bases and J dropped 8; count of bases not matched to a gene: 10. CDR3 nucleotides: TGTGCCAGCAGCCCCCCTGCGGGGGGGCTGGATGAGCAGTTCTTC. It translates to CASSPPAGGLDEQFF.

The rearrangement links TRBV19 to TRBJ2-2; D is ambiguous. V was shortened by 6 bases and J by 6 bases, with 17 bases between the two germline ends. Germline V CDR1 and CDR2: LNHDA, SQIVND (reference sequence). The CDR3 is made up of 15 amino acids. CDR3 sequence: CASRVAAPLAGELFF. CDR3 bases: TGTGCCAGTAGGGTCGCCGCCCCCCTTGCCGGGGAGCTGTTTTTT.

The table lists this clone with a few counts. The chain joins TRBV6-6 to TRBJ2-2, with D uncertain. Germline CDR1 is MNHNY and CDR2 is SVGAGI (reference sequence). Trimming removed 5 bases from V and 5 bases from J, with 6 bases in between. This CDR3 is 12 amino acids long. The CDR3 spells CASSPGTGELFF. The CDR3 nucleotides read TGTGCCAGCAGTCCCGGGACCGGGGAGCTGTTTTTT.

The chain recombines TRBV13 with TRBJ1-2; 7 bases line up with TRBD1. This CDR3 region has 15 residues. V gave up 6 bases and J gave up 5 bases; unmatched junction bases: 12. Per the germline V gene, CDR1 is PRHDT and CDR2 is FYEKMQ (reference sequence). CDR3 protein: CASSYGSVTGYGYTF. The CDR3 DNA reads as TGTGCCAGCAGTTACGGCTCCGTGACAGGGTATGGCTACACCTTC.

V and J are TRBV2 and TRBJ2-5; D possibly corresponds to TRBD1 (6 bases). The CDR3 loop spans 14 amino acids. Germline V gene data show CDR1 as SNHLY and CDR2 as FYNNEI. Deletions cut 0 bases from V and 8 bases from J, with 13 bases between. The CDR3 DNA sequence: TGTGCCAGCAGTGAAGCGGGGGCCACAACAACCCAGTACTTC. This encodes CASSEAGATTTQYF.